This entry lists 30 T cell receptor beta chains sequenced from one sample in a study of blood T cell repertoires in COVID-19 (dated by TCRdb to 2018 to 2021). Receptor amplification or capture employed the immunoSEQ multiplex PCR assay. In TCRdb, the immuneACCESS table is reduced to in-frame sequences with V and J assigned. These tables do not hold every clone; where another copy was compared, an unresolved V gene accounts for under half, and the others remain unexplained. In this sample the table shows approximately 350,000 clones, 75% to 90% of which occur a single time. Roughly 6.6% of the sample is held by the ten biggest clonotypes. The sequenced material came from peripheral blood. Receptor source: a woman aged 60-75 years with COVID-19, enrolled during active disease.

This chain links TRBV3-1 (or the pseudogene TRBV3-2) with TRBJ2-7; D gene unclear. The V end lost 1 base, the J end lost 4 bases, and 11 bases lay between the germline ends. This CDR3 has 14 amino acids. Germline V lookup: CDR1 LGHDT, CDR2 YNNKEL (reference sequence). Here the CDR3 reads CASSQGNRPYEQYF. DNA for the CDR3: TGTGCCAGCAGCCAAGGAAACAGACCTTACGAGCAGTACTTC.

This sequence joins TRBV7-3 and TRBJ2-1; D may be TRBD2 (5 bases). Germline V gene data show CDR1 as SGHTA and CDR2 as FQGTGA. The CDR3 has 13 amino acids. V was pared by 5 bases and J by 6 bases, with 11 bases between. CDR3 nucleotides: TGTGCCAGCAGCCCATCGGGGAGCAATGAGCAGTTCTTC. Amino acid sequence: CASSPSGSNEQFF.

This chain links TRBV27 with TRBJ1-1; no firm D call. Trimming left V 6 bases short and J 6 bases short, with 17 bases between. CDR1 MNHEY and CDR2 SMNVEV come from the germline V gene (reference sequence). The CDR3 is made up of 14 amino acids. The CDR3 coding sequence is TGTGCCAGCAGGGAATTGTCGGGAACCTCTGAAGCTTTCTTT. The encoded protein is CASRELSGTSEAFF.

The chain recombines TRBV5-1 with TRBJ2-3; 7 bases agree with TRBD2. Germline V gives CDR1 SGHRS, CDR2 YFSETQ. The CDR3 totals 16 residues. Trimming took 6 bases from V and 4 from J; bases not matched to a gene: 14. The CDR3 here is CASTGLRGGAADTQYF. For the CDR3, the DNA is TGCGCCAGCACAGGCCTTCGCGGGGGAGCCGCAGATACGCAGTATTTT. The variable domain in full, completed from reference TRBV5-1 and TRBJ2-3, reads KAGVTQTPRYLIKTRGQQVTLSCSPISGHRSVSWYQQTPGQGLQFLFEYFSETQRNKGNFPGRFSGRQFSNSRSEMNVSTLELGDSALYLCASTGLRGGAADTQYFGPGTRLTVL.

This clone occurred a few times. The CDR3 here is CASRVGRDRSTDTQYF. Written as DNA, the CDR3 is TGTGCCAGCAGAGTCGGGCGGGACAGGAGCACAGATACGCAGTATTTT. This chain joins TRBV11-3 and TRBJ2-3, with TRBD1 matching 8 bases. Germline V gene sequence: CDR1 SGHNT, CDR2 YENEEA. This CDR3 spans 16 amino acids. The V gene end was trimmed by 6 bases and the J gene end by 0 bases; junction bases not matched to a gene: 8.

The CDR3 nucleotides are TGTGCCAGCAGACTGGACAGGGCGGACTATGGCTACACCTTC. This encodes CASRLDRADYGYTF. J is TRBJ1-2 and V is TRBV6-5; TRBD1 agrees at 8 bases. Germline CDR1 reads MNHEY; CDR2 reads SVGAGI. With 6 bases clipped from V and 3 bases from J, the junction kept 6 bases outside the gene matches. This CDR3 spans 14 amino acids.

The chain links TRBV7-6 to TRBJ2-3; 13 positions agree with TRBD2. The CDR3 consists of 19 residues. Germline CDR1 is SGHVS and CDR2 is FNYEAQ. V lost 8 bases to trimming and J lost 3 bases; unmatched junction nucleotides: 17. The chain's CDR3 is CASALSGLAGVKGTDTQYF. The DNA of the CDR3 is TGTGCCAGCGCCCTTAGTGGACTAGCGGGGGTGAAGGGGACAGATACGCAGTATTTT.

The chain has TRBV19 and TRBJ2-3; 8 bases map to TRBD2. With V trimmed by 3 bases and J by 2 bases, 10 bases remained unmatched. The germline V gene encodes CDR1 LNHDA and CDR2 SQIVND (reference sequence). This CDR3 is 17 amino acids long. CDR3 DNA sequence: TGTGCCAGTAGTATCGGGAGGGGACGGGACCCCACAGATACGCAGTATTTT. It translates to CASSIGRGRDPTDTQYF.

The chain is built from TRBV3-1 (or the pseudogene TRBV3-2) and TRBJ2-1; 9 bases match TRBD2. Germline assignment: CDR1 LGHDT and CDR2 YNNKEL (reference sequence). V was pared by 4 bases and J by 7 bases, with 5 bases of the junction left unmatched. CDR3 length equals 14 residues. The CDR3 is CASSLAAGGNEQFF. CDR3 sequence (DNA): TGTGCCAGCAGCCTTGCGGCGGGGGGGAATGAGCAGTTCTTC.

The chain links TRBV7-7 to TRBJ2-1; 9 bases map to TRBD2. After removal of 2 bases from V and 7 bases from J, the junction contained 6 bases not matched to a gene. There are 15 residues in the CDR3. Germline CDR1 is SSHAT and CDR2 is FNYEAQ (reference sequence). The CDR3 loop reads CASSLLGGGANEQFF. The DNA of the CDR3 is TGTGCCAGCAGCTTACTCGGCGGGGGGGCAAATGAGCAGTTCTTC.

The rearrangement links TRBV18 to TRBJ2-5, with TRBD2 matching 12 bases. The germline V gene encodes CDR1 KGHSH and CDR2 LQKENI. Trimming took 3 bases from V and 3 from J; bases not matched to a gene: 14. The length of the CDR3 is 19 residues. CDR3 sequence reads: CASSPMVASGGEHKETQYF. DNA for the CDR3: TGTGCCAGCTCACCGATGGTCGCTAGCGGGGGGGAACACAAAGAGACCCAGTACTTC.

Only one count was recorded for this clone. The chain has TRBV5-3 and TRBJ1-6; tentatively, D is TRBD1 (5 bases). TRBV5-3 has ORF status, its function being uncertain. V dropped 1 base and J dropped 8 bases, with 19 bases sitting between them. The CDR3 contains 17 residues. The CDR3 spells CARSLPGGIGFDSPLHF. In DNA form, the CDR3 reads TGTGCCAGAAGCTTGCCCGGGGGGATCGGATTTGATTCACCCCTCCACTTT.

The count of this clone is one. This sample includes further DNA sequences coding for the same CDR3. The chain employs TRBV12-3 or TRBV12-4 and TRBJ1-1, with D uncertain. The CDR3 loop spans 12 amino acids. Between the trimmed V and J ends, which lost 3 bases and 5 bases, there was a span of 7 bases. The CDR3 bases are TGTGCCAGCAGTTTCGGCAGGACTGAAGCTTTCTTT. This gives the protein CASSFGRTEAFF.

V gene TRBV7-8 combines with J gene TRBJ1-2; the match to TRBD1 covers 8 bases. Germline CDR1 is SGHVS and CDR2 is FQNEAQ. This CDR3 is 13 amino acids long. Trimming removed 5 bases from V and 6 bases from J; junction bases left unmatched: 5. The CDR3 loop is CASSPRTGHGYTF. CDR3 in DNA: TGTGCCAGCAGCCCTAGGACAGGGCATGGCTACACCTTC.

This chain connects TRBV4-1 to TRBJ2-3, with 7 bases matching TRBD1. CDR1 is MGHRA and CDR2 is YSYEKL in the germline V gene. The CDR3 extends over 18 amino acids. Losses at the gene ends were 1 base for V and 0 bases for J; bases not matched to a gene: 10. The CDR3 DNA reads TGCGCCAGCAGCCAAGGGGCAGGGGGTCCCTCTAGCACAGATACGCAGTATTTT. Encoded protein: CASSQGAGGPSSTDTQYF.

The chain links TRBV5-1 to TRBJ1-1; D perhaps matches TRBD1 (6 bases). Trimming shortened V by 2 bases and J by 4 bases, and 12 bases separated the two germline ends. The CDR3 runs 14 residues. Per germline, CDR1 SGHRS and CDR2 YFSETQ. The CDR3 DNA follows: TGCGCCAGCAGCTTTTCGGGAGGGGGCACTGAAGCTTTCTTT. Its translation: CASSFSGGGTEAFF.

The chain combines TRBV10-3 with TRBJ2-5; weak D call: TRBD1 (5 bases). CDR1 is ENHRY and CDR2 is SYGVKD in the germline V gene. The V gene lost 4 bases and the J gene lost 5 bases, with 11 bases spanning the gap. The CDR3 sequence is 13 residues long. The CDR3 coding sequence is TGTGCCATCAGTGCCAGGGTGGAGGAGACCCAGTACTTC. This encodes CAISARVEETQYF.

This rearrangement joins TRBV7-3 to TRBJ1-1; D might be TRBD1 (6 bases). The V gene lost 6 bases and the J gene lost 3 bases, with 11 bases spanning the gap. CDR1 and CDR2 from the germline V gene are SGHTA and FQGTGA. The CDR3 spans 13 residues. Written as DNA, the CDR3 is TGTGCCAGCAGTCATAACAGGGACACTGAAGCTTTCTTT. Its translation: CASSHNRDTEAFF. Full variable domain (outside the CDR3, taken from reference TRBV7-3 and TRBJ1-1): GAGVSQTPSNKVTEKGKYVELRCDPISGHTALYWYRQSLGQGPEFLIYFQGTGAADDSGLPNDRFFAVRPEGSVSTLKIQRTERGDSAVYLCASSHNRDTEAFFGQGTRLTVV.

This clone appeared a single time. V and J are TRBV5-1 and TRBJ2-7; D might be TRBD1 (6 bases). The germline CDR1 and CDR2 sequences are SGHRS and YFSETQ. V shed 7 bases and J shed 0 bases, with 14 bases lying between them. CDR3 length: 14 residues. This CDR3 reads CASATGTFSYEQYF. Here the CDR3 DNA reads TGCGCCAGCGCGACCGGGACATTCTCCTACGAGCAGTACTTC.

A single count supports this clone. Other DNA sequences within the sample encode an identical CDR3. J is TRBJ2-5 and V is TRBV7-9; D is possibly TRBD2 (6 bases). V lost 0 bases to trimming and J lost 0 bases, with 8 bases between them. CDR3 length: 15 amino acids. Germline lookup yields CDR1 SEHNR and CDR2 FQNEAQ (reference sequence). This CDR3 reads CASSLAGGYQETQYF. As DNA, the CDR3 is TGTGCCAGCAGCTTAGCGGGGGGTTACCAAGAGACCCAGTACTTC.

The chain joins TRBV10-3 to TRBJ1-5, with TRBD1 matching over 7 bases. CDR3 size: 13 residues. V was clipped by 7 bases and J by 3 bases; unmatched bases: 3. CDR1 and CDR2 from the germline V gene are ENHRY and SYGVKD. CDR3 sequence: CAIMDRLNQPQHF. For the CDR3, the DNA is TGTGCCATCATGGACAGGCTCAATCAGCCCCAGCATTTT.

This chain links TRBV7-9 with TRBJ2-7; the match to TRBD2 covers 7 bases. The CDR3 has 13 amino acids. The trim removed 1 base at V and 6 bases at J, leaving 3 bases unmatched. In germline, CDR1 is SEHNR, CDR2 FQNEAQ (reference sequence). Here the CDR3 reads CASSLEVAGEQYF. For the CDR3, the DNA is TGTGCCAGCAGCTTAGAGGTAGCGGGCGAGCAGTACTTC.

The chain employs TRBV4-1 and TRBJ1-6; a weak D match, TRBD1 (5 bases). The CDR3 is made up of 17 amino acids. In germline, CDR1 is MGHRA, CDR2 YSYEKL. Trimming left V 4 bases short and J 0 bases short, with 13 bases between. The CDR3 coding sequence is TGCGCCAGCAGCCGCCTAAGGGGTAGCTCCTATAATTCACCCCTCCACTTT. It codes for CASSRLRGSSYNSPLHF.

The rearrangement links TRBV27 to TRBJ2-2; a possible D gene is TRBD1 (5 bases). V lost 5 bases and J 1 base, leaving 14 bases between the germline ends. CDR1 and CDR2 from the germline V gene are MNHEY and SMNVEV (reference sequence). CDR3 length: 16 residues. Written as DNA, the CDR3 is TGTGCCAGCAGTCCAAGCAGGGTTTGGAACACCGGGGAGCTGTTTTTT. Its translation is CASSPSRVWNTGELFF.

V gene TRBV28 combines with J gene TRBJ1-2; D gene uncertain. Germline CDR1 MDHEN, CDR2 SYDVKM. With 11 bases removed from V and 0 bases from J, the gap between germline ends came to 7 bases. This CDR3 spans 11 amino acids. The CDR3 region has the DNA TGTGCCTACCGAGCTAACTATGGCTACACCTTC. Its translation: CAYRANYGYTF.

The CDR3 protein is CASGGVTGELFF. The DNA for the CDR3 is TGTGCCAGCGGAGGGGTTACCGGGGAGCTGTTTTTT. The gene calls are TRBV12-3 or TRBV12-4 and TRBJ2-2; TRBD2 is a possible D gene (6 bases). V lost 8 bases and J 5 bases, leaving 9 bases between the germline ends. The CDR3 spans 12 residues.

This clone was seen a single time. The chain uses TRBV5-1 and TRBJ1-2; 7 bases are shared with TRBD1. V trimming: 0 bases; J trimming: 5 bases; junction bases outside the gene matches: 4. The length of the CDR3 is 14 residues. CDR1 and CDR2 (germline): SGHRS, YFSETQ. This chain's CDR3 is CASSLAGTAYGYTF. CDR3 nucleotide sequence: TGCGCCAGCAGCTTGGCCGGGACAGCTTATGGCTACACCTTC.

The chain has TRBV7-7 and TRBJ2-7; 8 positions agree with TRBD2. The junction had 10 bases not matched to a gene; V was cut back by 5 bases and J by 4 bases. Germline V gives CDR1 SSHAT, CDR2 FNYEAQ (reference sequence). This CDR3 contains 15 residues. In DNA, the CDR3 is TGTGCCAGCAGCCGATTTAGCGGGGAGAGATACGAGCAGTACTTC. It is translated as CASSRFSGERYEQYF.

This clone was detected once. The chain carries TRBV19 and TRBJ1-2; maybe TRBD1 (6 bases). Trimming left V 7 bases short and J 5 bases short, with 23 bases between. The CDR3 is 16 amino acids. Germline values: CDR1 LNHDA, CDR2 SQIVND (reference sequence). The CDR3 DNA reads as TGTGCCAGTACCCTCGGAAGGGGGTTTCGTGAGTATGGCTACACCTTC. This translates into CASTLGRGFREYGYTF.

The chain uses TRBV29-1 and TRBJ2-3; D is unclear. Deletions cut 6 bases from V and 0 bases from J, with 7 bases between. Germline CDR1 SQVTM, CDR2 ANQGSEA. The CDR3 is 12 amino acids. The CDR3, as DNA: TGCAGCGTCCGAGCCAGCACAGATACGCAGTATTTT. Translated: CSVRASTDTQYF.